The present entry profiles one TCR beta chain with its context. In the original workflow: Reference gene primer amplification gave nucleated cell count estimates. Using immunoSEQ multiplex PCR, the repertoire was profiled, and TCRdb retains in-frame clones only, with some absent. That table supplies the V and J calls and clone size; D and trimming were determined from the DNA. The data show about 380,000 clones, with around 90% seen just once and 1.2% held by the top ten. This entry is derived from a study of blood T cell repertoires in COVID-19. The study recruited people aged roughly 18 to 100 years across about two dozen US areas. The study counted Cohort 3 donors as recovered given two negative PCRs, clearance, or symptom resolution. The sample taken for sequencing was PBMCs or T cells enriched from blood (not recorded which). The sequence was obtained from a woman in her late teens or twenties who had recovered from COVID-19.

Here the CDR3 DNA reads TGTGCCAGCAGTTTCGTGACAGGGTTACTCTCCTACGAGCAGTACTTC. It encodes CASSFVTGLLSYEQYF. This rearrangement joins TRBV28 to TRBJ2-7; TRBD1 aligns across 7 bases. Looked up from germline, CDR1 is MDHEN and CDR2 is SYDVKM. The ends lost 3 bases at V and 0 bases at J; junction bases unmatched: 8. This CDR3 region has 16 residues.